Below, 16 T cell receptor beta chains from the same sample are listed, as sequenced in a study of post-analysis software for immune sequencing data. General study results and limits: In patients, 4 to 6 TRBV segments were more frequent than in controls, with TRBV5-6, TRBV5-1 and TRBV20-1 among them.

Their recognized antigens are unknown. Each TCR beta cDNA library carried unique molecular identifiers. TCRdb called the PCR reads again in MiXCR, with one record for every CDR3 protein. The data show roughly 540,000 distinct CDR3 sequences, around a third seen once. The sample consisted of blood. The origin of the receptors is a girl aged 2-17 years with multiple sclerosis.

V is TRBV6-6 and J is TRBJ2-3; 12 bases map to TRBD2. The CDR3 spans 17 residues. J was trimmed by 4 bases and V by 9 bases; bases with no gene match: 14. Germline V gene lookup returns CDR1 MNHNY and CDR2 SVGAGI (reference sequence). The CDR3: CASSTSGGTVYPDTQYF. The CDR3, as DNA: TGTGCCAGTAGTACTAGCGGGGGGACTGTATACCCAGATACGCAGTATTTT.

This clonotype was seen more than once but under ten times. The genes are TRBV6-2 or TRBV6-3 and TRBJ2-5, with TRBD2 matching over 8 bases. V dropped 0 bases and J dropped 5; count of bases not matched to a gene: 14. From germline, CDR1 is MNHEY and CDR2 SVGEGT. The CDR3 spans 18 residues. CDR3 DNA: TGTGCCAGCAGTTACTCGATGGTTGCGGGACTAGTAAGGGAGACCCAGTACTTC. Translation: CASSYSMVAGLVRETQYF.

This chain uses TRBV5-1 with TRBJ2-7; 7 positions agree with TRBD2. The J call may be faulty, since TRBJ2-5 better matches the DNA end. Germline assignment: CDR1 SGHRS and CDR2 YFSETQ. The CDR3 covers 16 residues. CDR3 amino acids: CASRFPRGSSLETQYF. The CDR3 coding sequence is TGCGCCAGCAGATTTCCGCGGGGGTCTTCTCTGGAGACCCAGTACTTC.

This clonotype was picked up a small number of times. The chain carries TRBV6-1 and TRBJ1-6, with D unclear. CDR1 is MNHNS and CDR2 is SASEGT in the germline V gene. The V gene lost 8 bases and the J gene lost 8 bases, with 7 bases spanning the gap. This CDR3 contains 11 residues. As DNA, the CDR3 is TGTGCCAGCCACGAGGATTCACCCCTCCACTTT. It yields the protein CASHEDSPLHF.

This clonotype showed up just a few times. The chain is built from TRBV12-3 or TRBV12-4 and TRBJ1-6; the D is unclear. The CDR3 extends over 15 amino acids. The V gene lost 3 bases and the J gene lost 5 bases, with 11 bases spanning the gap. The CDR3 sequence is CASSLMDGNNSPLHF. The CDR3 coding sequence is TGTGCCAGCAGTTTGATGGACGGGAATAATTCACCCCTCCACTTT.

V usage is TRBV20-1 and J usage is TRBJ2-1, with unresolved D. The germline CDR1 and CDR2 sequences are DFQATT and SNEGSKA (reference sequence). V was cut by 6 bases and J by 6 bases, with 18 bases left in between. This CDR3 region has 14 residues. The CDR3 loop is CSAMTELLGNEQFF. CDR3 nucleotides: TGCAGTGCCATGACTGAGCTTTTGGGCAATGAGCAGTTCTTC.

The rearrangement joins TRBV19 to TRBJ2-1; TRBD1 is a possible D gene (6 bases). The CDR3 extends over 15 amino acids. The germline CDR1 and CDR2 sequences are LNHDA and SQIVND (reference sequence). V was pared by 6 bases and J by 4 bases, with 16 bases between. The CDR3 DNA reads TGTGCCAGTAGCAAGACAGGTCTCAGGTACAATGAGCAGTTCTTC. Protein sequence: CASSKTGLRYNEQFF.

V is TRBV27 and J is TRBJ1-4, with 9 nucleotides matching TRBD1. CDR1 MNHEY and CDR2 SMNVEV come from the germline V gene (reference sequence). The length of the CDR3 is 15 residues. V dropped 5 bases and J dropped 8; count of bases not matched to a gene: 9. The CDR3 DNA reads TGTGCCAGCAGTCACTCACAGGGGGCTCTGGAAAAACTGTTTTTT. It specifies CASSHSQGALEKLFF.

CDR3 loop: CSVWDSLNTEAFF. The DNA for the CDR3 is TGCAGCGTTTGGGACAGCCTGAACACTGAAGCTTTCTTT. The rearrangement links TRBV29-1 to TRBJ1-1, with TRBD1 matching over 7 bases. With V trimmed by 5 bases and J by 0 bases, 3 bases remained unmatched. CDR1 SQVTM and CDR2 ANQGSEA come from the germline V gene. This CDR3 has 13 amino acids.

In its sample, this clonotype was seen a few times. This rearrangement joins TRBV24-1 to TRBJ2-1; TRBD1 aligns across 10 bases. V was pared by 0 bases and J by 1 base, with 5 bases of the junction left unmatched. The CDR3 is 18 amino acids. Germline lookup yields CDR1 KGHDR and CDR2 SFDVKD. The DNA for the CDR3 is TGTGCCACCAGTGATTTGAGACAGGGGGCAAGTTCCTACAATGAGCAGTTCTTC. Its protein is CATSDLRQGASSYNEQFF.

This clonotype showed up just a few times. The chain recombines TRBV3-1 with TRBJ2-2; TRBD2 matches 14 bases. With V trimmed by 3 bases and J by 6 bases, 0 bases remained unmatched. In germline, CDR1 is LGHDT, CDR2 YNNKEL (reference sequence). The CDR3 runs to 15 residues. The CDR3 bases are TGTGCCAGCAGCCAGGGACTAGCGGGGGCCGGGGAGCTGTTTTTT. Translating it yields CASSQGLAGAGELFF.

Concerning this clonotype: A read error is likely, as this CDR3 ends without the conserved phenylalanine or tryptophan. The rearrangement uses TRBV7-9 and TRBJ2-7; D gene ambiguous. The CDR3 has 12 residues. V gave up 5 bases and J gave up 3 bases, with 8 bases separating them. The germline gives CDR1 SEHNR, CDR2 FQNEAQ (reference sequence). This CDR3 is CASSISLYEQYC. The CDR3 DNA follows: TGTGCCAGCAGCATCTCACTCTACGAGCAGTACTGC.

About this clonotype: A read error may produce the germline difference seen at one junction end. V gene TRBV5-1 combines with J gene TRBJ2-6, with 14 bases matching TRBD2. The CDR3 totals 22 residues. The germline gives CDR1 SGHRS, CDR2 YFSETQ. The CDR3 loop reads CAGSFAGTSGGRDYSGANVLTF. DNA of the CDR3: TGCGCCGGCAGCTTCGCCGGGACTAGCGGGGGACGGGATTACTCTGGGGCCAACGTCCTGACTTTC.

The chain combines TRBV28 with TRBJ2-2, with D possibly being TRBD1 or TRBD2 (5 bases each). CDR3 length: 17 amino acids. The germline V gene has CDR1 MDHEN and CDR2 SYDVKM. V was trimmed by 7 bases and J by 1 base, leaving 19 bases between them. Written as DNA, the CDR3 is TGTGCCAGCACCGATACCAAGAGGGGCCTGAACACCGGGGAGCTGTTTTTT. Its translation is CASTDTKRGLNTGELFF.

CDR3 in amino acids: CSATGPTTNYGYTF. The CDR3 DNA is TGCAGTGCCACGGGACCGACAACTAACTATGGCTACACCTTC. The chain couples TRBV20-1 to TRBJ1-2, with D tentatively TRBD1 (5 bases). Germline V gene lookup returns CDR1 DFQATT and CDR2 SNEGSKA (reference sequence). The CDR3 spans 14 residues. V dropped 6 bases and J dropped 0 bases, with 14 bases sitting between them.

The DNA for the CDR3 is TGTGCCAGCAGCCTACCTACTAGCGGGGGAAAGAGCTCCTACAATGAGCAGTTCTTC. It encodes CASSLPTSGGKSSYNEQFF. The rearrangement links TRBV7-8 to TRBJ2-1, with 11 bases matching TRBD2. V dropped 5 bases and J dropped 0; count of bases not matched to a gene: 12. There are 19 residues in the CDR3. Germline V lookup: CDR1 SGHVS, CDR2 FQNEAQ. Drawing the rest from reference TRBV7-8 and TRBJ2-1, the complete variable domain is GAGVSQSPRYKVAKRGQDVALRCDPISGHVSLFWYQQALGQGPEFLTYFQNEAQLDKSGLPSDRFFAERPEGSVSTLKIQRTQQEDSAVYLCASSLPTSGGKSSYNEQFFGPGTRLTVL.